A single sample is the source of the 26 T cell receptor beta chains below, sequenced in a study of PD-1 blockade in classical Hodgkin lymphoma. The method was immunoSEQ multiplex PCR; TCRdb's version includes in-frame clones alone and lacks a portion of them. The repertoire holds fewer than 110,000 clones, with around 89% as singletons. All the patients suffered relapse after autologous stem cell transplantation, and brentuximab vedotin exposure differed. The source was peripheral blood mononuclear cells (PBMCs), collected before the second cycle of nivolumab. These receptors were collected from a human donor with classical Hodgkin lymphoma.

This chain links TRBV5-8 with TRBJ1-5, with a tentative D call TRBD1 (6 bases). This CDR3 comprises 17 residues. Trimming removed 5 bases at V and 1 base at J, with 19 bases between. Germline V CDR1 and CDR2: SGHTS, YDEGEE. The DNA for the CDR3 is TGTGCCAGCAGTACTATCCGGGACACTCTGAGCAATCAGCCCCAGCATTTT. Its protein is CASSTIRDTLSNQPQHF.

This chain links TRBV4-2 with TRBJ2-7; weak D call: TRBD1 (7 bases). This CDR3 is 16 amino acids long. V was clipped by 0 bases and J by 0 bases, with 12 bases between them. Germline values: CDR1 LGHNA, CDR2 YNFKEQ. CDR3 sequence: CASSQDGGGSSYEQYF. The CDR3 DNA reads TGTGCCAGCAGCCAAGATGGAGGGGGCAGCTCCTACGAGCAGTACTTC.

The rearrangement joins TRBV11-3 to TRBJ2-3; D unresolved. The CDR3 loop spans 14 amino acids. Germline-derived CDR1 and CDR2 are SGHNT and YENEEA. Trimming took 5 bases from V and 4 from J, leaving 13 bases between them. The CDR3 DNA follows: TGTGCCAGCAGCCCAGAGAGGCGCGCAGATACGCAGTATTTT. This encodes CASSPERRADTQYF.

The chain's CDR3 is CASSPDRVSEQYF. The CDR3 DNA is TGTGCCAGCTCACCAGACAGGGTTTCCGAGCAGTACTTC. The chain couples TRBV18 to TRBJ2-7; 7 bases map to TRBD1. V dropped 2 bases and J dropped 6; count of bases not matched to a gene: 4. Germline CDR1 and CDR2: KGHSH and LQKENI. CDR3 length: 13 amino acids.

This CDR3 is CASSPRTGALNTEAFF. The CDR3 DNA sequence: TGTGCCAGCAGCCCCCGGACAGGGGCCTTGAACACTGAAGCTTTCTTT. The V call is TRBV7-6, the J call TRBJ1-1; 9 bases match TRBD1. CDR1 is SGHVS, CDR2 FNYEAQ, per germline. The CDR3 is 16 amino acids. V lost 5 bases and J lost 0; bases outside the gene matches: 7.

The count of this clone is one. V usage is TRBV7-9 and J usage is TRBJ1-5; D gene unclear. Trimming shortened V by 1 base and J by 7 bases, and 8 bases separated the two germline ends. Germline assignment: CDR1 SEHNR and CDR2 FQNEAQ (reference sequence). The CDR3 loop spans 13 amino acids. CDR3 residues: CASSLDGRQPQHF. The CDR3, as DNA: TGTGCCAGCAGCTTAGATGGTCGGCAGCCCCAGCATTTT. The whole variable domain, filled in from reference TRBV7-9 and TRBJ1-5, reads DTGVSQNPRHKITKRGQNVTFRCDPISEHNRLYWYRQTLGQGPEFLTYFQNEAQLEKSRLLSDRFSAERPKGSFSTLEIQRTEQGDSAMYLCASSLDGRQPQHFGDGTRLSIL.

This rearrangement joins TRBV2 to TRBJ2-7, with 8 bases fitting TRBD2. The CDR3 sequence is 14 residues long. Germline V gene lookup returns CDR1 SNHLY and CDR2 FYNNEI. Unmatched junction bases numbered 11, after V lost 10 bases and J lost 3 bases. In DNA, the CDR3 is TGTGCCACCGCCGGGGGGGAAGGTTACTACGAGCAGTACTTC. Amino acids: CATAGGEGYYEQYF.

The chain uses TRBV30 and TRBJ2-1, with D perhaps TRBD1 (6 bases). V lost 3 bases, J lost 4 bases, and 13 bases lay in between. Germline V lookup: CDR1 GTSNPN, CDR2 SVGIG (reference sequence). This CDR3 is built from 14 residues. The CDR3 reads CAWRGDILYNEQFF. The CDR3 DNA follows: TGTGCCTGGAGGGGGGACATTCTATACAATGAGCAGTTCTTC.

This clone was observed a handful of times. This chain connects TRBV27 to TRBJ2-1; no definite D call. The germline gives CDR1 MNHEY, CDR2 SMNVEV (reference sequence). The CDR3 is made up of 11 amino acids. The V and J ends lost 3 bases and 3 bases respectively, with 0 bases between them. The CDR3 loop is CASSFYNEQFF. For the CDR3, the DNA is TGTGCCAGCAGTTTCTACAATGAGCAGTTCTTC.

The V gene is TRBV7-6, the J gene TRBJ1-1; D unclear. This CDR3 is 13 amino acids long. Germline loops: CDR1 SGHVS, CDR2 FNYEAQ. V was shortened by 5 bases and J by 3 bases, with 10 bases between the two germline ends. The CDR3 DNA reads TGTGCCAGCAGCGTGCGGACGGACACTGAAGCTTTCTTT. The encoded protein is CASSVRTDTEAFF.

The chain employs TRBV4-3 and TRBJ1-1; 8 nucleotides match TRBD1. The CDR3 runs to 15 residues. The V gene end was trimmed by 4 bases and the J gene end by 2 bases; junction bases not matched to a gene: 6. CDR1 and CDR2 from the germline V gene are LGHNA and YSLEER. CDR3 DNA: TGCGCCAGCAGCCGAGGCCCAGGGGGCAACACTGAAGCTTTCTTT. Its protein is CASSRGPGGNTEAFF.

The J gene is TRBJ2-7, the V gene TRBV4-2, with D perhaps TRBD1 or TRBD2 (5 bases each). The V gene lost 1 base and the J gene lost 3 bases, with 13 bases spanning the gap. CDR1 is LGHNA and CDR2 is YNFKEQ in the germline V gene. The CDR3 extends over 15 amino acids. The CDR3 DNA is TGTGCCAGCAGCCAAGGGGGGTTAGGAGTCTACGAGCAGTACTTC. Translating it yields CASSQGGLGVYEQYF.

This clone was seen a single time. Written as DNA, the CDR3 is TGTGCCTGGAGTCCCGGACAGGGTTTCTACTCTGGGGCCAACGTCCTGACTTTC. It translates to CAWSPGQGFYSGANVLTF. The gene calls are TRBV30 and TRBJ2-6; the match to TRBD1 covers 8 bases. The CDR3 runs to 18 residues. The junction had 9 bases not matched to a gene; V was cut back by 2 bases and J by 0 bases. Germline V gives CDR1 GTSNPN, CDR2 SVGIG (reference sequence).

This chain joins TRBV5-6 and TRBJ2-7; 12 bases match TRBD2. The CDR3 length is 18 residues. The germline CDR1 and CDR2 sequences are SGHDT and YYEEEE. J lost 0 bases, V lost 6 bases, and 13 bases had no gene match. DNA of the CDR3: TGTGCCAGCACGACTAGCGGGGGACCTAAAGCCTACTCCTACGAGCAGTACTTC. Its translation: CASTTSGGPKAYSYEQYF.

Concerning this clone: Other DNA sequences in this sample translate to the same CDR3. V is TRBV7-3 and J is TRBJ1-2, with TRBD1 as a possible D gene (6 bases). V was cut by 2 bases and J by 5 bases, with 9 bases left in between. The CDR3 runs 13 residues. Germline CDR1 reads SGHTA; CDR2 reads FQGTGA. CDR3: CASSLGQGYGYTF. As DNA, the CDR3 is TGTGCCAGCAGCTTAGGTCAGGGGTATGGCTACACCTTC.

This chain connects TRBV5-4 to TRBJ1-6; tentative D call: TRBD1 (6 bases). V shed 0 bases and J shed 1 base, with 11 bases lying between them. Germline V lookup: CDR1 SGHNT, CDR2 YYREEE (reference sequence). The CDR3 length is 17 residues. The CDR3 protein is CASSLVGGASYNSPLHF. Here the CDR3 DNA reads TGTGCCAGCAGCTTGGTGGGGGGCGCATCCTATAATTCACCCCTCCACTTT.

The chain recombines TRBV7-3 with TRBJ2-6, with a possible D match to TRBD1 (5 bases). Trimming removed 2 bases at V and 3 bases at J, with 11 bases between. This CDR3 is built from 16 residues. Per the germline V gene, CDR1 is SGHTA and CDR2 is FQGTGA. CDR3 region: CASSLSLGVGANVLTF. The CDR3, as DNA: TGTGCCAGCAGCTTATCTTTAGGGGTTGGGGCCAACGTCCTGACTTTC.

The chain has TRBV4-2 and TRBJ2-3, with 7 nucleotides matching TRBD2. V shed 3 bases and J 7 bases; nucleotides not matched to a gene: 16. Germline values: CDR1 LGHNA, CDR2 YNFKEQ. CDR3 length: 17 amino acids. In nucleotides, the CDR3 is TGTGCCAGCAGCCATGACATAGCCAACGGACTAGGGTATACGCAGTATTTT. It translates to CASSHDIANGLGYTQYF.

V gene TRBV2 combines with J gene TRBJ2-4; D gene unclear. This CDR3 is 13 amino acids long. The V and J ends lost 7 bases and 2 bases respectively, with 9 bases between them. Per germline, CDR1 SNHLY and CDR2 FYNNEI. The CDR3 DNA reads TGTGCCAGCACGTCAGCTACCAAAAACATTCAGTACTTC. This gives the protein CASTSATKNIQYF.

V usage is TRBV5-6 and J usage is TRBJ2-1, with 12 nucleotides matching TRBD2. The CDR3 length is 15 residues. Germline values: CDR1 SGHDT, CDR2 YYEEEE. Trimming cost V 3 bases and J 7 bases; bases outside gene matches: 5. DNA of the CDR3: TGTGCCAGCAGCTCTAGCGGGGGGGTGGCAAATGAGCAGTTCTTC. This gives the protein CASSSSGGVANEQFF.

The rearrangement uses TRBV15 and TRBJ2-7; D unresolved. The CDR3 runs to 15 residues. The germline CDR1 and CDR2 sequences are LNHNV and YYDKDF (reference sequence). Trimming took off 1 base at V and 4 bases at J, with 14 bases between the two ends. The CDR3 nucleotides are TGTGCCACCAGCAGAGCAGGACCGTTTCAGTACGAGCAGTACTTC. Translated: CATSRAGPFQYEQYF.

The chain recombines TRBV7-9 with TRBJ2-5; TRBD1 matches at 9 bases. V was clipped by 5 bases and J by 5 bases; unmatched bases: 9. From germline, CDR1 is SEHNR and CDR2 FQNEAQ (reference sequence). The CDR3 spans 15 residues. The CDR3: CASSIRQGGRETQYF. The CDR3 nucleotides read TGTGCCAGCAGCATCCGACAGGGGGGACGGGAGACCCAGTACTTC.

The rearrangement links TRBV19 to TRBJ1-2; D ambiguous. V shed 7 bases and J shed 6 bases, with 12 bases lying between them. The CDR3 runs 12 residues. The germline gives CDR1 LNHDA, CDR2 SQIVND (reference sequence). The chain's CDR3 is CASNQDGHGYTF. The CDR3 nucleotides read TGTGCCAGTAATCAGGACGGACATGGCTACACCTTC.

CDR3 DNA: TGCGCCAGCAGGGCTAGCGGGGGGGCCGGGGCAGATACGCAGTATTTT. Translating gives CASRASGGAGADTQYF. V and J are TRBV5-1 and TRBJ2-3; 12 bases are shared with TRBD2. The CDR3 has 16 amino acids. The germline V gene has CDR1 SGHRS and CDR2 YFSETQ. J lost 4 bases, V lost 5 bases, and 8 bases had no gene match.

The chain recombines TRBV5-4 with TRBJ1-1; weak D call: TRBD1 (5 bases). CDR1 SGHNT and CDR2 YYREEE come from the germline V gene (reference sequence). This CDR3 spans 12 amino acids. V was trimmed by 4 bases and J by 5 bases, leaving 9 bases between them. The CDR3 protein is CASSPGGTEAFF. CDR3 nucleotide sequence: TGTGCCAGCAGCCCTGGGGGAACTGAAGCTTTCTTT. Full variable domain (remainder filled in from reference TRBV5-4 and TRBJ1-1): ETGVTQSPTHLIKTRGQQVTLRCSSQSGHNTVSWYQQALGQGPQFIFQYYREEENGRGNFPPRFSGLQFPNYSSELNVNALELDDSALYLCASSPGGTEAFFGQGTRLTVV.

V is TRBV7-2 and J is TRBJ1-1; D perhaps matches TRBD1 (6 bases). Per germline, CDR1 SGHTA and CDR2 FQGNSA. This CDR3 has 15 residues. Trimming took 7 bases from V and 11 from J, leaving 26 bases between them. In DNA, the CDR3 is TGTGCCAGCACCCGACGGTTCTCTAACAGGGATGAGGCTTTCTTT. This codes for CASTRRFSNRDEAFF.